This is a list of T cell receptor beta chains from one sample in a study of CD8 T cells in Susac syndrome. MiXCR was run by TCRdb on the immunoSEQ multiplex PCR reads, yielding one entry per CDR3 protein. The data hold under 200,000 distinct CDR3 sequences, with approximately 94% observed a single time. Sequenced material: CD4+ T cells from PBMCs. The receptors were gathered from a human donor with Susac syndrome. Both conserved end residues are trimmed from each CDR3.

V: TRBV29-1
J: TRBJ2-2
CDR3: SLRRVPNTGELF

V: TRBV18
J: TRBJ1-1
CDR3: ASSLGQGNPEAF

V: TRBV5-1
J: TRBJ1-5
CDR3: ASSLTTGDNQPQH

V: TRBV5-1
J: TRBJ2-5
CDR3: ASSRGLAGDGETQY

V: TRBV25-1
J: TRBJ1-4
CDR3: ASRNEAGAEKLF

V: TRBV15
J: TRBJ1-2
CDR3: ATSIPGGTWGYT

V: TRBV6-1
J: TRBJ1-6
CDR3: ASTRGRNSPLH

V: TRBV7-2
J: TRBJ2-7
CDR3: ASTPLLGEQY

V: TRBV5-4
J: TRBJ2-1
CDR3: TMGTRPVREQF

V: TRBV7-3
J: TRBJ1-2
CDR3: ASSDRAGNGYT

V: TRBV12-3/TRBV12-4
J: TRBJ2-7
CDR3: ASSLGQYYEQY

V: TRBV7-6
J: TRBJ1-6
CDR3: ASSLDRGSPLH

V: TRBV20-1
J: TRBJ2-1
CDR3: SAGFNEQF

V: TRBV4-1
J: TRBJ1-5
CDR3: ASSQDQEGRPQH

V: TRBV5-4
J: TRBJ2-1
CDR3: ASSLNGLNEQF

V: TRBV12-3/TRBV12-4
J: TRBJ2-3
CDR3: ASSLVQDRTDTQY

V: TRBV29-1
J: TRBJ2-1
CDR3: SIPTGTGGSYNEQF

V: TRBV7-9
J: TRBJ2-7
CDR3: ASSLGGGAEQY

V: TRBV20-1
J: TRBJ1-1
CDR3: SARDQWGAGRNTEAF

V: TRBV7-8
J: TRBJ1-1
CDR3: ASSKDTEAF

V: TRBV7-2
J: TRBJ2-7
CDR3: ASSSLAAGPWY

V: TRBV12-3/TRBV12-4
J: TRBJ1-2
CDR3: ASSVARGYT

V: TRBV29-1
J: TRBJ2-3
CDR3: SVAGDRGTDTQY

V: TRBV29-1
J: TRBJ2-7
CDR3: SSGEGVGEQY

V: TRBV6-2/TRBV6-3
J: TRBJ2-5
CDR3: ASSYVGHQVQETQY

V: TRBV15
J: TRBJ2-7
CDR3: ATSSPFKSPEQY

V: TRBV10-3
J: TRBJ2-3
CDR3: AISEGQDTDTQY

V: TRBV7-2
J: TRBJ2-5
CDR3: ASSPEGGGGGETQY

V: TRBV7-3
J: TRBJ2-3
CDR3: ASSALAGGTDTQY

V: TRBV6-1
J: TRBJ2-5
CDR3: ASSVIAGGFQETQY

V: TRBV5-6
J: TRBJ2-1
CDR3: ASSLSGVPYNEQF

V: TRBV9
J: TRBJ2-1
CDR3: ASSPRGDGYNEQF

V: TRBV7-2
J: TRBJ1-3
CDR3: ASSYRPQGSSGNTIY

V: TRBV2
J: TRBJ2-4
CDR3: ASSEMAGAGGEY

V: TRBV12-3/TRBV12-4
J: TRBJ1-2
CDR3: ASSRQGAYGYT

V: TRBV6-5
J: TRBJ1-2
CDR3: ARLTGDGYT